Presented here are 11 T cell receptor beta chains from one specimen sequenced in a study of T-cell reconstitution after alpha-beta-depleted transplantation in children. Preparation of the TCRbeta library was carried out with unique molecular identifiers. TCRdb reprocessed the PCR reads via MiXCR and lists one record per CDR3 protein. This sample has 350,000 to 450,000 distinct CDR3 sequences, with about 14% found just once. The sample here was PBMCs, taken from the stem cell graft. Source of these receptors: a human donor who donated a stem cell graft to a child with Fanconi anemia.

The chain links TRBV28 to TRBJ2-7, with 8 bases aligning to TRBD1. Germline values: CDR1 MDHEN, CDR2 SYDVKM. The CDR3 contains 15 residues. The V segment lost 4 bases and the J segment 3 bases; nucleotides outside the gene matches: 8. CDR3 amino acids: CASSSLTGEFYEQYF. The CDR3 nucleotides are TGTGCCAGCAGTTCCCTGACAGGGGAGTTCTACGAGCAGTACTTC.

This rearrangement joins TRBV3-1 to TRBJ1-2, with a possible D match to TRBD1 (6 bases). Between the trimmed V and J ends, which lost 4 bases and 5 bases, there was a span of 11 bases. CDR1 LGHDT and CDR2 YNNKEL come from the germline V gene (reference sequence). The CDR3 length is 13 residues. As DNA, the CDR3 is TGTGCCAGCAGCCCCGACGGACAGTATGGCTACACCTTC. Translating it yields CASSPDGQYGYTF.

The V call is TRBV16, the J call TRBJ1-2; maybe TRBD1 (6 bases). V lost 1 base and J lost 4, with 22 bases in between. The CDR3 is 18 residues long. Germline-derived CDR1 and CDR2 are KGHSY and FQNENV. The CDR3 reads CASSQYLQGSEVLYGYTF. In nucleotides, the CDR3 is TGTGCCAGCAGCCAATATCTACAGGGTTCCGAAGTGCTCTATGGCTACACCTTC.

This clonotype has a handful of counts. The chain links TRBV12-3 or TRBV12-4 to TRBJ1-5; D not certain. The V end was cut by 8 bases, the J end by 4 bases, with 15 bases between. The CDR3 totals 14 residues. CDR3 sequence: CASGKGGRNQPQHF. For the CDR3, the DNA is TGTGCCAGCGGCAAAGGAGGGAGGAATCAGCCCCAGCATTTT.

This clonotype was detected many times. The rearrangement joins TRBV12-3 or TRBV12-4 to TRBJ1-1, with D uncertain. V was clipped by 1 base and J by 2 bases, with 5 bases between them. The CDR3 has 13 residues. CDR3 residues: CASSLETNTEAFF. CDR3 nucleotides: TGTGCCAGCAGTTTAGAAACAAACACTGAAGCTTTCTTT.

In this sample, this clonotype turned up a few times. The chain recombines TRBV18 with TRBJ1-2; 9 bases fit TRBD1. V was pared by 3 bases and J by 5 bases, with 7 bases of the junction left unmatched. Germline V lookup: CDR1 KGHSH, CDR2 LQKENI. CDR3 length equals 15 residues. The CDR3: CASSPRDREWYGYTF. Here the CDR3 DNA reads TGTGCCAGCTCACCCCGGGACAGGGAGTGGTATGGCTACACCTTC.

There are many counts of this clonotype. The V and J genes are TRBV7-2 and TRBJ2-3; 13 bases agree with TRBD2. The CDR3 totals 17 residues. Germline-derived CDR1 and CDR2 are SGHTA and FQGNSA. V was clipped by 4 bases and J by 1 base; unmatched bases: 5. CDR3 coding DNA: TGTGCCAGCAGCTCCTGGACTAGCGGGGGAGGCACAGATACGCAGTATTTT. Protein sequence: CASSSWTSGGGTDTQYF. Supplemented by reference TRBV7-2 and TRBJ2-3, the full variable domain reads GAGVSQSPSNKVTEKGKDVELRCDPISGHTALYWYRQSLGQGLEFLIYFQGNSAPDKSGLPSDRFSAERTGGSVSTLTIQRTQQEDSAVYLCASSSWTSGGGTDTQYFGPGTRLTVL.

This clonotype showed up just a few times. The rearrangement links TRBV11-2 to TRBJ1-1; possibly TRBD1 for D (6 bases). Germline V gene lookup returns CDR1 SGHAT and CDR2 FQNNGV. V dropped 6 bases and J dropped 7 bases, with 18 bases sitting between them. The CDR3 totals 14 residues. The CDR3 spells CASRQKGGTGEAFF. The CDR3 nucleotides are TGTGCCAGCAGACAAAAAGGGGGGACGGGTGAAGCTTTCTTT. Drawing the rest from reference TRBV11-2 and TRBJ1-1, the complete variable domain is EAGVAQSPRYKIIEKRQSVAFWCNPISGHATLYWYQQILGQGPKLLIQFQNNGVVDDSQLPKDRFSAERLKGVDSTLKIQPAKLEDSAVYLCASRQKGGTGEAFFGQGTRLTVV.

In its sample, this clonotype was seen many times. The chain is built from TRBV9 and TRBJ2-1, with D perhaps matching TRBD1 (5 bases). Germline V gene lookup returns CDR1 SGDLS and CDR2 YYNGEE. V shed 3 bases and J shed 7 bases, with 20 bases lying between them. This CDR3 has 16 amino acids. The DNA of the CDR3 is TGTGCCAGCAGCGGAGGCTCGACCTATAGGGGAAATGAGCAGTTCTTC. Protein product: CASSGGSTYRGNEQFF.

In its sample, this clonotype was seen a few times. The genes are TRBV12-3 or TRBV12-4 and TRBJ2-3; D is possibly TRBD1 or TRBD2 (5 bases each). Trimming pared 5 bases from V and 2 bases from J, leaving 17 bases between. The CDR3 is made up of 16 amino acids. The CDR3 DNA sequence: TGTGCCAGCAGTACCCGGGACCGAGACTCCACAGATACGCAGTATTTT. It is translated as CASSTRDRDSTDTQYF.

This clonotype showed up many times. The chain recombines TRBV7-9 with TRBJ1-1; D is uncertain. Trimming removed 2 bases at V and 2 bases at J, with 6 bases between. In germline, CDR1 is SEHNR, CDR2 FQNEAQ (reference sequence). The length of the CDR3 is 13 residues. CDR3 nucleotides: TGTGCCAGCAGCTTAATCGGCAACACTGAAGCTTTCTTT. It specifies CASSLIGNTEAFF. Variable domain in full (rest from reference TRBV7-9 and TRBJ1-1): DTGVSQNPRHKITKRGQNVTFRCDPISEHNRLYWYRQTLGQGPEFLTYFQNEAQLEKSRLLSDRFSAERPKGSFSTLEIQRTEQGDSAMYLCASSLIGNTEAFFGQGTRLTVV.